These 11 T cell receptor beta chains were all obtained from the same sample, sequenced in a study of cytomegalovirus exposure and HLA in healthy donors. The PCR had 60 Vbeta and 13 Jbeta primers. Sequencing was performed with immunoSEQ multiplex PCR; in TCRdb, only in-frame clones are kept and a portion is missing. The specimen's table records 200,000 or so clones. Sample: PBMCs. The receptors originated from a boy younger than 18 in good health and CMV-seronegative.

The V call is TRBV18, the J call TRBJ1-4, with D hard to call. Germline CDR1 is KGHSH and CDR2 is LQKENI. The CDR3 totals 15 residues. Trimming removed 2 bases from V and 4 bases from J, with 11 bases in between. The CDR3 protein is CASSPAPSDNEKLFF. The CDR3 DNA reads TGTGCCAGCTCACCAGCCCCCAGCGATAATGAAAAACTGTTTTTT.

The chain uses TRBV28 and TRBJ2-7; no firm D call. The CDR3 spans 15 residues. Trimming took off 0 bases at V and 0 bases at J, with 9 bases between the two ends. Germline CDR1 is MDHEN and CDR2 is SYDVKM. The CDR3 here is CASSLWQTLSYEQYF. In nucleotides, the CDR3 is TGTGCCAGCAGTTTATGGCAGACACTCTCCTACGAGCAGTACTTC.

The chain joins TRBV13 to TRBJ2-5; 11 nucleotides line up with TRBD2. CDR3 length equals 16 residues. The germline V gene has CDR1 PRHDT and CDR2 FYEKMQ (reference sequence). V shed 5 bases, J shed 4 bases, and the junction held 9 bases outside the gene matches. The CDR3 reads CASSIHLAGGGETQYF. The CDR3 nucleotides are TGTGCCAGCAGCATACACCTAGCGGGGGGTGGAGAGACCCAGTACTTC.

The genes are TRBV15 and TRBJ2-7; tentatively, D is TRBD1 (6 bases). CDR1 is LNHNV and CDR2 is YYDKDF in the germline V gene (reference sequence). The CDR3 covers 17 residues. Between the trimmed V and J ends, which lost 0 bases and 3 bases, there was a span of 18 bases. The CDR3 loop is CATSRDRVWTEDYEQYF. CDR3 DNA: TGTGCCACCAGCAGAGATCGAGTCTGGACAGAAGACTACGAGCAGTACTTC.

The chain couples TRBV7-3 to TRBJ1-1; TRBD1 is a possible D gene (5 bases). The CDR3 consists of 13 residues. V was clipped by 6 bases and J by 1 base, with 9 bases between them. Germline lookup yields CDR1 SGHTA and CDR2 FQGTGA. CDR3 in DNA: TGTGCCAGCAGTTATGACAGGAACACTGAAGCTTTCTTT. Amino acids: CASSYDRNTEAFF.

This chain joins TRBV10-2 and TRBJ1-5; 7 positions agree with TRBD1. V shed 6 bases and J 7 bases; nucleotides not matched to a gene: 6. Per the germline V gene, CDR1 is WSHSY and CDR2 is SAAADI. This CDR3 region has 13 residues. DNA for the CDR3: TGCGCCAGCAGGGACGACAGGGCACAGCCCCAGCATTTT. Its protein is CASRDDRAQPQHF.

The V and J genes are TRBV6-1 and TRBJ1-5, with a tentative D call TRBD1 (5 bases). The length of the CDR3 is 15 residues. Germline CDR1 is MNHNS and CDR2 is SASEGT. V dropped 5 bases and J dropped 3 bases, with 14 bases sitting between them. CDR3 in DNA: TGTGCCAGCAGTCCGACACCAGGGAACAATCAGCCCCAGCATTTT. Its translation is CASSPTPGNNQPQHF.

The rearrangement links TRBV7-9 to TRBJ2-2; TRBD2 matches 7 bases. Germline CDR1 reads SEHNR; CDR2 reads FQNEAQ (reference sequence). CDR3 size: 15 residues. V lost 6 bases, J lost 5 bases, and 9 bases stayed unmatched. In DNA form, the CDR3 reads TGTGCCAGCAGTAACGGGGGGATTGGGACCGGGGAGCTGTTTTTT. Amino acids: CASSNGGIGTGELFF.

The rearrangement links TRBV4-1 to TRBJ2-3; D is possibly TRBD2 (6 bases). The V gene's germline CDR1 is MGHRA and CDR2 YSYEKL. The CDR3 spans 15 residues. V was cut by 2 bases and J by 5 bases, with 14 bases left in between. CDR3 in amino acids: CASSQLGPSEDTQYF. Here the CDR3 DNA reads TGCGCCAGCAGCCAACTGGGGCCTAGCGAAGATACGCAGTATTTT.

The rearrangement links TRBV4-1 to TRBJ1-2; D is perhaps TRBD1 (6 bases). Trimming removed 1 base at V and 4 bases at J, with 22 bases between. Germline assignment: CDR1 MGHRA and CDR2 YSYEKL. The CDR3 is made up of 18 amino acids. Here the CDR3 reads CASSQGPRARDKGYGYTF. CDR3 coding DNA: TGCGCCAGCAGCCAAGGTCCTCGTGCCAGGGACAAAGGCTATGGCTACACCTTC.

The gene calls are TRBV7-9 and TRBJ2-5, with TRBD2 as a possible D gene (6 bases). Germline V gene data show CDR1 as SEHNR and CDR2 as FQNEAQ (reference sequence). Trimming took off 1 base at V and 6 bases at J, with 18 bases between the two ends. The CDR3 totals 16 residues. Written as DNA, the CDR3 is TGTGCCAGCAGCTTAGTTGGGGTAGCGGCGCTACAGACCCAGTACTTC. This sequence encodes CASSLVGVAALQTQYF.